These 32 T cell receptor beta chains were sequenced from one sample in a study of T-cell reconstitution after alpha-beta-depleted transplantation in children. Molecular barcoding with unique molecular identifiers was used for the TCRbeta library. MiXCR, applied by TCRdb to the PCR reads, yields one record per CDR3 protein. The table includes some 550,000 distinct CDR3 sequences, more than 20% detected once. The sequencing used PBMCs, mostly from graft donor cells, collected 360 days after TCRalphabeta/CD19-depleted stem cell transplant. The origin of the receptors is a boy under three years old who had a stem cell transplant for acute myeloid leukemia, so the T cells may come from the graft donor.

This clonotype turned up a few times. The chain has TRBV9 and TRBJ1-4; TRBD1 is a possible D gene (6 bases). V shed 0 bases and J shed 5 bases, with 14 bases lying between them. Germline values: CDR1 SGDLS, CDR2 YYNGEE. The CDR3 covers 16 residues. The CDR3 region has the DNA TGTGCCAGCAGCGTAGAAGGGGGGGGTCCGAATGAAAAACTGTTTTTT. Amino acids: CASSVEGGGPNEKLFF.

Details on this clonotype: At one end, the junction sequence differs from germline, possibly due to a read error. The V gene is TRBV5-4, the J gene TRBJ1-3; D uncertain. CDR1 and CDR2 (germline): SGHNT, YYREEE (reference sequence). This CDR3 has 16 residues. CDR3 region: CATSPRPAAAGNTIYF. As DNA, the CDR3 is TGTGCCACCAGCCCACGCCCTGCGGCAGCTGGAAACACCATATATTTT.

This clonotype was detected only a few times. The chain joins TRBV9 to TRBJ2-1; the match to TRBD2 covers 12 bases. The germline V gene has CDR1 SGDLS and CDR2 YYNGEE. The CDR3 length is 16 residues. With 0 bases clipped from V and 9 bases from J, the junction kept 7 bases outside the gene matches. CDR3 region: CASSVGLAGGPGEQFF. CDR3 DNA: TGTGCCAGCAGCGTAGGTCTAGCGGGGGGGCCGGGTGAGCAGTTCTTC.

The sample holds many counts of this clonotype. The DNA for the CDR3 is TGCAGCGTTACCCTTGGACAGGGGGAGACTGGCTACACCTTC. This translates into CSVTLGQGETGYTF. The chain carries TRBV29-1 and TRBJ1-2, with 10 positions matching TRBD1. V was pared by 5 bases and J by 7 bases, with 10 bases of the junction left unmatched. CDR1 SQVTM and CDR2 ANQGSEA come from the germline V gene. This CDR3 has 14 residues.

The chain joins TRBV4-3 to TRBJ1-1; D ambiguous. Germline V CDR1 and CDR2: LGHNA, YSLEER. The CDR3 spans 15 residues. V was trimmed by 2 bases and J by 1 base, leaving 11 bases between them. The DNA of the CDR3 is TGCGCCAGCAGCCAATACCGGGCAGGGAACACTGAAGCTTTCTTT. Its translation: CASSQYRAGNTEAFF.

This clonotype was seen only a few times. The chain carries TRBV5-1 and TRBJ2-5, with 8 positions matching TRBD1. The J segment lost 5 bases and the V segment lost 0 bases, leaving 6 bases of the junction unmatched. CDR1 and CDR2 from the germline V gene are SGHRS and YFSETQ. The CDR3 totals 15 residues. The CDR3 loop reads CASSLGTGLGETQYF. The CDR3 DNA reads as TGCGCCAGCAGCTTGGGGACAGGGTTAGGGGAGACCCAGTACTTC.

V and J are TRBV9 and TRBJ2-1, with 8 nucleotides matching TRBD2. The CDR3 length is 15 residues. V lost 3 bases to trimming and J lost 9 bases; unmatched junction nucleotides: 11. Germline V gene data show CDR1 as SGDLS and CDR2 as YYNGEE. DNA of the CDR3: TGTGCCAGCAGCGAGGGGACTAGTCGGGAAGGTGAGCAGTTCTTC. It specifies CASSEGTSREGEQFF.

In this sample, this clonotype turned up many times. V gene TRBV11-2 combines with J gene TRBJ2-6, with D perhaps TRBD2 (6 bases). CDR1 and CDR2 from the germline V gene are SGHAT and FQNNGV. The V end lost 3 bases, the J end lost 1 base, and 13 bases lay between the germline ends. This CDR3 is built from 17 residues. The CDR3 nucleotides read TGTGCCAGCAGCTTCGACGCGGGGATGTCTGGGGCCAACGTCCTGACTTTC. Translation: CASSFDAGMSGANVLTF.

In its sample, this clonotype was seen a few times. In nucleotides, the CDR3 is TGCAGTGCTAGAGATCGTCGAGCCGTGGAGACCCAGTACTTC. It codes for CSARDRRAVETQYF. V is TRBV20-1 and J is TRBJ2-5; D unresolved. Per germline, CDR1 DFQATT and CDR2 SNEGSKA (reference sequence). The CDR3 is made up of 14 amino acids. Trimming shortened V by 0 bases and J by 5 bases, and 13 bases separated the two germline ends.

In its sample, this clonotype was seen many times. V gene TRBV5-1 combines with J gene TRBJ2-2; D is undetermined. Germline V gene lookup returns CDR1 SGHRS and CDR2 YFSETQ. This CDR3 spans 16 amino acids. Trimming took 1 base from V and 7 from J, leaving 17 bases between them. Here the CDR3 reads CASSLRRSSEVGELFF. CDR3 bases: TGCGCCAGCAGCTTGAGGCGTAGTTCTGAGGTCGGGGAGCTGTTTTTT.

This chain joins TRBV6-2 or TRBV6-3 and TRBJ1-1; D call uncertain. In germline, CDR1 is MNHEY, CDR2 SVGEGT. V gave up 7 bases and J gave up 5 bases, with 20 bases separating them. The CDR3 has 15 amino acids. The chain's CDR3 is CASTHAGRTGTEAFF. The CDR3 DNA sequence: TGTGCCAGCACCCACGCGGGGAGAACGGGTACTGAAGCTTTCTTT.

This clonotype was found many times. The genes are TRBV5-1 and TRBJ1-6, with D perhaps matching TRBD1 (5 bases). Trimming removed 4 bases from V and 10 bases from J, with 21 bases in between. Germline V gene sequence: CDR1 SGHRS, CDR2 YFSETQ. The CDR3 is made up of 16 amino acids. Here the CDR3 DNA reads TGCGCCAGCAGCCCCGAGACAGCCACCTCGGGCTCACCCCTCCACTTT. Translating gives CASSPETATSGSPLHF.

This clonotype showed up just a few times. This chain's CDR3 is CATALGSEAFF. DNA for the CDR3: TGTGCCACCGCCCTTGGGTCTGAAGCTTTCTTT. The chain recombines TRBV10-3 with TRBJ1-1; no firm D call. Per the germline V gene, CDR1 is ENHRY and CDR2 is SYGVKD. V was shortened by 10 bases and J by 6 bases, with 12 bases between the two germline ends. This CDR3 comprises 11 residues.

The chain combines TRBV5-5 with TRBJ1-1, with a weak D call TRBD1 (6 bases). CDR1 is SGHKS, CDR2 YYEKEE, per germline (reference sequence). The V end lost 4 bases, the J end lost 6 bases, and 16 bases lay between the germline ends. The CDR3 sequence is 14 residues long. The CDR3 sequence: CASSVTRGAAEAFF. Here the CDR3 DNA reads TGTGCCAGCAGCGTCACAAGGGGGGCCGCTGAAGCTTTCTTT.

This chain links TRBV4-2 with TRBJ2-5, with 10 nucleotides matching TRBD2. The CDR3 runs to 17 residues. CDR1 is LGHNA, CDR2 YNFKEQ, per germline. The J segment lost 3 bases and the V segment lost 2 bases, leaving 9 bases of the junction unmatched. The CDR3 protein is CASSQQVLAGSEETQYF. The CDR3 DNA is TGTGCCAGCAGCCAACAGGTACTAGCGGGATCCGAAGAGACCCAGTACTTC.

The rearrangement links TRBV12-3 or TRBV12-4 to TRBJ2-5; 9 positions match TRBD2. This CDR3 is built from 15 residues. Trimming took 4 bases from V and 5 from J; bases not matched to a gene: 8. The CDR3 DNA reads TGTGCCAGCAGTTATCGCGGGGGGGCGGGGGAGACCCAGTACTTC. It is translated as CASSYRGGAGETQYF.

This clonotype was detected a few times. The chain employs TRBV4-2 and TRBJ2-3, with TRBD1 matching 7 bases. This CDR3 region has 16 residues. V was clipped by 1 base and J by 3 bases; unmatched bases: 7. Looked up from germline, CDR1 is LGHNA and CDR2 is YNFKEQ. CDR3 in DNA: TGTGCCAGCAGCCAAGTCCCCGACAGGGTAACAGATACGCAGTATTTT. Translating it yields CASSQVPDRVTDTQYF.

Of note for this clonotype: With a much larger clone just one base away, this may be a read error. This chain links TRBV20-1 with TRBJ1-2; 8 nucleotides align to TRBD1. The CDR3 length is 14 residues. The V gene's germline CDR1 is DFQATT and CDR2 SNEGSKA (reference sequence). The CDR3, as DNA: TGCTGTGCTAGACCCACGGCAGGGGGCGAAGGCTACACCTTC. This gives the protein CCARPTAGGEGYTF.

The sample holds a few counts of this clonotype. The J gene is TRBJ2-3, the V gene TRBV4-1, with D perhaps assigned TRBD1 or TRBD2 (5 bases each). Germline loops: CDR1 MGHRA, CDR2 YSYEKL. V was pared by 2 bases and J by 0 bases, with 21 bases between. The CDR3 totals 19 residues. CDR3 sequence: CASSQRGIIRTTSTDTQYF. In DNA form, the CDR3 reads TGCGCCAGCAGCCAACGGGGAATAATCAGGACAACTAGCACAGATACGCAGTATTTT.

The V and J genes are TRBV11-3 and TRBJ2-3; 7 bases are a match to TRBD1. The CDR3 length is 16 residues. Germline V gene data show CDR1 as SGHNT and CDR2 as YENEEA. Unmatched junction bases numbered 4, after V lost 1 base and J lost 0 bases. CDR3 residues: CASSLGGTVSTDTQYF. For the CDR3, the DNA is TGTGCCAGCAGCTTAGGAGGGACAGTTAGCACAGATACGCAGTATTTT. The full variable domain, rest sourced from reference TRBV11-3 and TRBJ2-3, is EAGVVQSPRYKIIEKKQPVAFWCNPISGHNTLYWYLQNLGQGPELLIRYENEEAVDDSQLPKDRFSAERLKGVDSTLKIQPAELGDSAVYLCASSLGGTVSTDTQYFGPGTRLTVL.

There are a few counts of this clonotype. The chain has TRBV30 and TRBJ2-7; no reliable D call. The germline V gene has CDR1 GTSNPN and CDR2 SVGIG (reference sequence). V dropped 0 bases and J dropped 5 bases, with 5 bases sitting between them. The CDR3 extends over 11 amino acids. The CDR3 region has the DNA TGTGCCTGGAGTGTGGGTGACGAGCAGTACTTC. Protein product: CAWSVGDEQYF.

This clonotype appeared many times. This sequence joins TRBV20-1 and TRBJ2-6; tentatively, D is TRBD1 (6 bases). CDR3 length equals 17 residues. Trimming took off 5 bases at V and 0 bases at J, with 17 bases between the two ends. CDR1 is DFQATT, CDR2 SNEGSKA, per germline (reference sequence). The DNA for the CDR3 is TGCAGTGCTTACGGGACACGGAACCCCTCTGGGGCCAACGTCCTGACTTTC. Amino acids: CSAYGTRNPSGANVLTF.

This chain links TRBV27 with TRBJ2-5; 7 bases fit TRBD2. The V and J ends lost 2 bases and 5 bases, in that order; junction bases with no gene match: 14. The CDR3 totals 17 residues. The germline CDR1 and CDR2 sequences are MNHEY and SMNVEV (reference sequence). The CDR3 loop is CASSLGVMSGVGETQYF. Here the CDR3 DNA reads TGTGCCAGCAGTTTAGGAGTGATGAGCGGGGTCGGGGAGACCCAGTACTTC.

This clonotype has a count of ten or more. This chain links TRBV11-2 with TRBJ2-3, with D possibly being TRBD1 or TRBD2 (6 bases each). Germline CDR1 SGHAT, CDR2 FQNNGV. V was trimmed by 3 bases and J by 4 bases, leaving 23 bases between them. The CDR3 length is 18 residues. The CDR3 region is CASSFPPPRGRSPDTQYF. CDR3 sequence (DNA): TGTGCCAGCAGCTTCCCCCCACCTCGGGGGCGGAGCCCAGATACGCAGTATTTT. Based on the CDR3 plus reference TRBV11-2 and TRBJ2-3, the full variable domain is EAGVAQSPRYKIIEKRQSVAFWCNPISGHATLYWYQQILGQGPKLLIQFQNNGVVDDSQLPKDRFSAERLKGVDSTLKIQPAKLEDSAVYLCASSFPPPRGRSPDTQYFGPGTRLTVL.

There are a few counts of this clonotype. The chain combines TRBV20-1 with TRBJ2-5; TRBD1 is a possible D gene (6 bases). Between the trimmed V and J ends, which lost 4 bases and 6 bases, there was a span of 24 bases. The CDR3 contains 16 residues. CDR1 is DFQATT, CDR2 SNEGSKA, per germline (reference sequence). CDR3 in amino acids: CSATSGEGLFEKTQYF. CDR3 DNA: TGCAGTGCTACTTCAGGGGAAGGACTCTTCGAGAAGACCCAGTACTTC.

The CDR3 coding sequence is TGTGCCAGCAGTTACTCCCGGCAGGGTGGGAATTCACCCCTCCACTTT. Protein sequence: CASSYSRQGGNSPLHF. The V gene is TRBV6-5, the J gene TRBJ1-6; possible D gene TRBD1, 5 bases. V was clipped by 0 bases and J by 7 bases, with 13 bases between them. This CDR3 comprises 16 residues. Germline CDR1 reads MNHEY; CDR2 reads SVGAGI.

J is TRBJ2-7 and V is TRBV27; unclear D gene. In germline, CDR1 is MNHEY, CDR2 SMNVEV (reference sequence). The CDR3 has 15 amino acids. V dropped 4 bases and J dropped 0 bases, with 13 bases sitting between them. CDR3 region: CASSSNGLSSYEQYV. CDR3 nucleotide sequence: TGTGCCAGCAGTTCTAATGGGCTTAGCTCCTACGAGCAGTACGTC.

This clonotype was detected a few times. The CDR3 sequence: CASNPDSYGYTF. DNA of the CDR3: TGTGCCAGCAACCCGGACAGCTATGGCTACACCTTC. The chain links TRBV7-9 to TRBJ1-2; TRBD1 is a possible D gene (6 bases). The CDR3 sequence is 12 residues long. Germline V gene data show CDR1 as SEHNR and CDR2 as FQNEAQ (reference sequence). V dropped 7 bases and J dropped 4 bases, with 10 bases sitting between them.

There are a few counts of this clonotype. The chain has TRBV5-6 and TRBJ1-6; 10 nucleotides match TRBD1. The CDR3 is 15 amino acids. The V gene's germline CDR1 is SGHDT and CDR2 YYEEEE. V gave up 4 bases and J gave up 9 bases; unmatched junction bases: 7. Here the CDR3 DNA reads TGTGCCAGCAGCCCGGACAGGGGGTTGGTTTCACCCCTCCACTTT. Translated: CASSPDRGLVSPLHF.

This clonotype was recorded many times. The gene calls are TRBV7-9 and TRBJ2-7; the match to TRBD1 covers 7 bases. CDR1 is SEHNR and CDR2 is FQNEAQ in the germline V gene (reference sequence). Unmatched junction bases numbered 5, after V lost 3 bases and J lost 3 bases. The CDR3 runs 14 residues. The CDR3 loop is CASSLTGLNYEQYF. The CDR3, as DNA: TGTGCCAGCAGCTTGACAGGGCTGAACTACGAGCAGTACTTC.

This clonotype turned up a few times. This chain links TRBV6-1 with TRBJ2-7; 8 bases fit TRBD1. The V gene end was trimmed by 4 bases and the J gene end by 6 bases; junction bases not matched to a gene: 5. The CDR3 consists of 13 residues. Germline V lookup: CDR1 MNHNS, CDR2 SASEGT. The CDR3 is CASSADRVGEQYV. Here the CDR3 DNA reads TGTGCCAGCAGTGCGGACAGGGTTGGCGAGCAGTACGTC.

The chain recombines TRBV10-3 with TRBJ2-2; D unresolved. Germline V lookup: CDR1 ENHRY, CDR2 SYGVKD. V was pared by 5 bases and J by 0 bases, with 10 bases between. The CDR3 spans 15 residues. CDR3 amino acids: CAISPSPPNTGELFF. CDR3 in DNA: TGTGCCATCAGTCCTTCACCACCGAACACCGGGGAGCTGTTTTTT.